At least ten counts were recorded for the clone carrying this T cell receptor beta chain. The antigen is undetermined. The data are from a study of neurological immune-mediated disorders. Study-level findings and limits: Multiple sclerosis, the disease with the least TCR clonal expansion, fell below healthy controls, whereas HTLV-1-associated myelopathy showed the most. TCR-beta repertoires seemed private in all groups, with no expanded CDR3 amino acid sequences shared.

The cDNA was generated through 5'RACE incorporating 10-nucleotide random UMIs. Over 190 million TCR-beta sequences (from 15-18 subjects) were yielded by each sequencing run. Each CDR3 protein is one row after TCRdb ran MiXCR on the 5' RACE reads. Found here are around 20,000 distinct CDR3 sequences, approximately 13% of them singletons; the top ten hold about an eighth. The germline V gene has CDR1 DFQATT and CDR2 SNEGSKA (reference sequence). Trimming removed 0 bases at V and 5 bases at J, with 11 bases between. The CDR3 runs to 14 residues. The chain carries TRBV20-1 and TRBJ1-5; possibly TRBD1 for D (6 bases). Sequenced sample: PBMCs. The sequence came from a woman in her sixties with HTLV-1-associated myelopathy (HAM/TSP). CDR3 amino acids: CSARDQQGDQPQHF. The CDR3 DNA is TGCAGTGCTAGAGATCAACAGGGTGATCAGCCCCAGCATTTT.